This T cell receptor beta chain appears in the sequencing data of a study of T cells in Graves' hyperthyroidism and ophthalmopathy. Germline lookup yields CDR1 MNHNS and CDR2 SASEGT. V lost 6 bases to trimming and J lost 6 bases; unmatched junction nucleotides: 4. CDR3 length: 12 residues. Researchers amplified the TCR beta CDR3 regions from RNA transcripts. In the first-round RT-PCR of the TCR CDR3, the HTBI primer set was used. TCRdb ran MiXCR on the multiplex PCR reads and lists one entry per CDR3 protein. This sample has fewer than 900,000 distinct CDR3 sequences, with roughly 20% found just once.

Sequencing input: blood. The chain combines TRBV6-1 with TRBJ1-2, with 7 bases lining up with TRBD1. This TCR was recovered from a woman between 45 and 65 years old with Graves' hyperthyroidism that later progressed to Graves' ophthalmopathy. This CDR3 is CASRRDSHGYTF. CDR3 sequence (DNA): TGTGCCAGCAGGAGGGACAGTCATGGCTACACCTTC.